Below, 24 T cell receptor beta chains from the same sample are listed, as sequenced in a study of blood T cell repertoires in COVID-19. TCRdb's copy holds only in-frame clones and misses some; the assay was immunoSEQ multiplex PCR. In the table there are about 150,000 clones, about 85% of which are singletons. Sequencing input: peripheral blood. The receptors originated from a human donor with acute or convalescent COVID-19. The donor label of this sample is uncertain.

This clone occurred once. This rearrangement joins TRBV18 to TRBJ2-3; a weak D match, TRBD2 (6 bases). Germline lookup yields CDR1 KGHSH and CDR2 LQKENI. This CDR3 is 15 amino acids long. The V gene lost 3 bases and the J gene lost 0 bases, with 10 bases spanning the gap. Here the CDR3 reads CASSPIAESTDTQYF. The DNA for the CDR3 is TGTGCCAGCTCACCTATAGCGGAAAGCACAGATACGCAGTATTTT.

The V and J genes are TRBV2 and TRBJ1-2; possibly TRBD1 for D (6 bases). Germline assignment: CDR1 SNHLY and CDR2 FYNNEI. V was cut by 4 bases and J by 4 bases, with 13 bases left in between. The CDR3 loop spans 14 amino acids. This chain's CDR3 is CASSAQGSLYGYTF. The CDR3 bases are TGTGCCAGCAGTGCGCAGGGGTCCCTCTATGGCTACACCTTC.

The chain is built from TRBV30 and TRBJ1-5; D might be TRBD1 (5 bases). This CDR3 is 14 amino acids long. The V gene lost 0 bases and the J gene lost 5 bases, with 11 bases spanning the gap. The V gene's germline CDR1 is GTSNPN and CDR2 SVGIG (reference sequence). The CDR3 region has the DNA TGTGCCTGGAGTGTCGGGGGGGGAGATCAGCCCCAGCATTTT. Amino acids: CAWSVGGGDQPQHF.

The chain links TRBV3-1 (or the pseudogene TRBV3-2) to TRBJ1-6; D is undetermined. The CDR3 runs to 15 residues. Germline CDR1 is LGHDT and CDR2 is YNNKEL (reference sequence). Trimming removed 1 base from V and 5 bases from J, with 9 bases in between. The CDR3 coding sequence is TGTGCCAGCAGCCAAGCACAGCTGGATAATTCACCCCTCCACTTT. It translates to CASSQAQLDNSPLHF.

The chain couples TRBV6-1 to TRBJ1-2; 7 nucleotides match TRBD1. The CDR3 sequence is 14 residues long. The germline gives CDR1 MNHNS, CDR2 SASEGT. With V trimmed by 3 bases and J by 4 bases, 5 bases remained unmatched. CDR3 loop: CASSERGGTYGYTF. DNA for the CDR3: TGTGCCAGCAGTGAGCGAGGGGGCACCTATGGCTACACCTTC.

This chain connects TRBV4-1 to TRBJ2-1; 9 bases fit TRBD2. With V trimmed by 0 bases and J by 2 bases, 5 bases remained unmatched. Germline CDR1 MGHRA, CDR2 YSYEKL. The CDR3 extends over 17 amino acids. As DNA, the CDR3 is TGCGCCAGCAGCCAAGAGTTCCTAGCGGGAACCTACAATGAGCAGTTCTTC. This sequence encodes CASSQEFLAGTYNEQFF.

The sample holds one count of this clone. The rearrangement links TRBV6-5 to TRBJ2-7; TRBD1 matches at 8 bases. Losses at the gene ends were 0 bases for V and 3 bases for J; bases not matched to a gene: 4. The germline V gene encodes CDR1 MNHEY and CDR2 SVGAGI. The CDR3 extends over 15 amino acids. The DNA of the CDR3 is TGTGCCAGCAGTTACTCCCCCGGACAGGGCTACGAGCAGTACTTC. Protein product: CASSYSPGQGYEQYF.

The rearrangement links TRBV11-3 to TRBJ2-3, with a possible D match to TRBD1 (6 bases). The CDR3 consists of 14 residues. V lost 5 bases, J lost 6 bases, and 15 bases lay in between. CDR1 and CDR2 (germline): SGHNT, YENEEA. CDR3 sequence (DNA): TGTGCCAGCAGCCCGACAGGAGTGAGGGATACGCAGTATTTT. Its protein product is CASSPTGVRDTQYF.

V gene TRBV6-1 combines with J gene TRBJ1-3, with a tentative D call TRBD1 (6 bases). V dropped 1 base and J dropped 4 bases, with 14 bases sitting between them. The CDR3 length is 16 residues. Germline CDR1 reads MNHNS; CDR2 reads SASEGT. CDR3 residues: CASSEGTVGPGNTIYF. Here the CDR3 DNA reads TGTGCCAGCAGTGAAGGGACAGTGGGTCCCGGAAACACCATATATTTT.

This chain uses TRBV7-3 with TRBJ2-1; a weak D match, TRBD1 (7 bases). Trimming removed 5 bases at V and 8 bases at J, with 19 bases between. The CDR3 is made up of 15 amino acids. Germline V gene data show CDR1 as SGHTA and CDR2 as FQGTGA. CDR3 sequence reads: CASSAQGGDIDEQFF. CDR3 bases: TGTGCCAGCAGCGCCCAGGGGGGCGATATCGATGAGCAGTTCTTC.

The chain joins TRBV12-3 or TRBV12-4 to TRBJ1-3; D is uncertain. V lost 6 bases to trimming and J lost 4 bases, with 4 bases between them. There are 11 residues in the CDR3. The CDR3 DNA follows: TGTGCCAGCAGCCAGGGAAACACCATATATTTT. This translates into CASSQGNTIYF.

The V gene is TRBV29-1, the J gene TRBJ1-1; 7 bases fit TRBD1. Germline V gives CDR1 SQVTM, CDR2 ANQGSEA. The ends lost 6 bases at V and 1 base at J; junction bases unmatched: 5. The CDR3 sequence is 13 residues long. The CDR3, as DNA: TGCAGCGTCTCGACAGGGCAGAACACTGAAGCTTTCTTT. It encodes CSVSTGQNTEAFF.

The gene calls are TRBV10-1 and TRBJ2-1, with 7 bases matching TRBD2. CDR1 and CDR2 from the germline V gene are WNHNN and SYGVQD (reference sequence). The CDR3 spans 15 residues. The V segment lost 2 bases and the J segment 10 bases; nucleotides outside the gene matches: 11. The DNA for the CDR3 is TGCGCCAGCAGTGAGAAGGGACTAATCCCTCGGGAGCAGTTCTTC. As protein: CASSEKGLIPREQFF.

This chain links TRBV7-9 with TRBJ1-1; D may be TRBD1 (5 bases). This CDR3 spans 14 amino acids. The V and J ends lost 2 bases and 3 bases respectively, with 10 bases between them. In germline, CDR1 is SEHNR, CDR2 FQNEAQ (reference sequence). The CDR3 DNA reads TGTGCCAGCAGCTTACAGGGTCGGGACACTGAAGCTTTCTTT. Translation: CASSLQGRDTEAFF.

J is TRBJ1-6 and V is TRBV19, with a weak D call TRBD1 (5 bases). Germline loops: CDR1 LNHDA, CDR2 SQIVND (reference sequence). The CDR3 totals 14 residues. The ends were cut back, 5 bases at V and 9 bases at J, with 14 bases in the middle. This CDR3 reads CASSPRGTGSPLHF. In DNA form, the CDR3 reads TGTGCCAGTAGTCCGCGGGGGACGGGTTCACCCCTCCACTTT.

V is TRBV7-2 and J is TRBJ1-2; tentatively, D is TRBD1 (6 bases). The germline V and J ends were trimmed by 2 bases and 4 bases, with 20 bases remaining between them. This CDR3 spans 17 amino acids. Per germline, CDR1 SGHTA and CDR2 FQGNSA. The DNA for the CDR3 is TGTGCCAGCAGCTTACTTCCGGAAACTAGGACAGTCTATGGCTACACCTTC. Translation: CASSLLPETRTVYGYTF.

This clone appeared a single time. The chain recombines TRBV10-3 with TRBJ1-3; 7 bases map to TRBD1. CDR3 length: 17 amino acids. V lost 2 bases to trimming and J lost 0 bases; unmatched junction nucleotides: 7. The germline V gene has CDR1 ENHRY and CDR2 SYGVKD. The CDR3 reads CAISETTGANSGNTIYF. CDR3 nucleotides: TGTGCCATCAGTGAGACTACAGGGGCAAACTCTGGAAACACCATATATTTT.

In DNA form, the CDR3 reads TGTGCCAGCAGCTTAGTGCACAGTACTAACTATGGCTACACCTTC. Translating gives CASSLVHSTNYGYTF. V gene TRBV7-9 combines with J gene TRBJ1-2; no clear D gene. Germline assignment: CDR1 SEHNR and CDR2 FQNEAQ (reference sequence). This CDR3 contains 15 residues. V was shortened by 1 base and J by 0 bases, with 9 bases between the two germline ends.

The sample holds one count of this clone. The gene calls are TRBV6-5 and TRBJ1-4; no clear D gene. This CDR3 is built from 13 residues. Germline-derived CDR1 and CDR2 are MNHEY and SVGAGI. V was clipped by 11 bases and J by 0 bases, with 10 bases between them. The chain's CDR3 is CASPSATNEKLFF. In DNA form, the CDR3 reads TGTGCCTCTCCCAGCGCAACTAATGAAAAACTGTTTTTT.

The chain joins TRBV7-2 to TRBJ2-3, with unresolved D. Trimming took off 5 bases at V and 6 bases at J, with 15 bases between the two ends. The length of the CDR3 is 14 residues. Germline V gene data show CDR1 as SGHTA and CDR2 as FQGNSA. The CDR3 protein is CASSVDPSLDTQYF. In DNA, the CDR3 is TGTGCCAGCAGCGTAGACCCTAGTCTGGATACGCAGTATTTT. Using reference TRBV7-2 and TRBJ2-3 for the parts outside the CDR3, the full variable domain is GAGVSQSPSNKVTEKGKDVELRCDPISGHTALYWYRQSLGQGLEFLIYFQGNSAPDKSGLPSDRFSAERTGGSVSTLTIQRTQQEDSAVYLCASSVDPSLDTQYFGPGTRLTVL.

The rearrangement links TRBV11-3 to TRBJ2-7; 7 nucleotides line up with TRBD2. Germline loops: CDR1 SGHNT, CDR2 YENEEA. With V trimmed by 5 bases and J by 0 bases, 4 bases remained unmatched. This CDR3 is built from 14 residues. The CDR3, as DNA: TGTGCCAGCAGCCCAAGCGGGGACTCCTACGAGCAGTACTTC. Encoded protein: CASSPSGDSYEQYF.

The rearrangement uses TRBV4-3 and TRBJ1-2, with D perhaps TRBD1 (5 bases). Trimming took off 4 bases at V and 3 bases at J, with 18 bases between the two ends. This CDR3 comprises 16 residues. The germline gives CDR1 LGHNA, CDR2 YSLEER. CDR3 amino acids: CASSRGGGQGDYGYTF. The DNA for the CDR3 is TGCGCCAGCAGCCGGGGTGGAGGGCAGGGTGACTATGGCTACACCTTC.

The J gene is TRBJ1-5, the V gene TRBV6-5; no firm D call. The V and J ends lost 6 bases and 3 bases respectively, with 9 bases between them. The germline V gene encodes CDR1 MNHEY and CDR2 SVGAGI. The length of the CDR3 is 13 residues. In DNA, the CDR3 is TGTGCCAGCAGGCGGGCCCTCAATCAGCCCCAGCATTTT. Protein product: CASRRALNQPQHF.

The rearrangement uses TRBV19 and TRBJ2-7, with 8 bases matching TRBD1. The germline gives CDR1 LNHDA, CDR2 SQIVND (reference sequence). There are 12 residues in the CDR3. J gave up 5 bases and V 6 bases, and 3 bases lay outside the gene matches. CDR3: CASSGQGDEQYF. For the CDR3, the DNA is TGTGCCAGTAGCGGACAGGGTGACGAGCAGTACTTC. The full variable domain, completed using reference TRBV19 and TRBJ2-7, is DGGITQSPKYLFRKEGQNVTLSCEQNLNHDAMYWYRQDPGQGLRLIYYSQIVNDFQKGDIAEGYSVSREKKESFPLTVTSAQKNPTAFYLCASSGQGDEQYFGPGTRLTVT.